This TCR beta chain was identified during a study of T cells in Graves' hyperthyroidism and ophthalmopathy (dated by TCRdb to about 2019). Background for the entire study: Peripheral blood samples were taken at initial diagnosis, before any treatment was given. A discovery cohort of 95 to 100 patients, roughly 45 with Graves' ophthalmopathy and approximately 55 with stable Graves' hyperthyroidism, was used to find distinguishing TCR V-J signatures. Whether ophthalmopathy could be predicted prospectively was tested in an independent validation cohort made up of approximately 19 hyperthyroidism patients plus 17 patients who later progressed to ophthalmopathy. For training and testing, the 80 to 100 patients in the discovery cohort were randomly divided in a 7:3 ratio. The study also compared thyroid tissue and blood T-cell repertoires from a handful of Graves' hyperthyroidism patients. After blood sampling, hyperthyroidism patients were treated with methimazole at a starting dose of 30 mg daily, and ophthalmopathy patients were treated with high-dose intravenous methylprednisolone. The paper reports TCR Vbeta CDR3 sequencing of approximately 140 peripheral blood samples: 40 to 45 ophthalmopathy, under 80 hyperthyroidism and approximately 17 progressor patients. Study-wide findings and limitations: In validation, the model predicted progression to ophthalmopathy with over 60% sensitivity and 72% to 75% specificity, a median of 6.5 months before onset. A model built on a 13 V-J signature distinguished ophthalmopathy from stable hyperthyroidism, reaching about 88% sensitivity and under 84% specificity in cross-validation and 80%/75% in testing. No statistical method was used to fix the sample size in advance, and group allocation was not hidden from the investigators. Most expanded thyroid clonotypes (frequency above 0.001) were also detected in blood, suggesting blood repertoires may reflect thyroid immune responses.

A patient counted as having stable Graves' hyperthyroidism if no progression to ophthalmopathy occurred over 18 months of follow-up. The hyperthyroidism patients were between 18 and 65 years old and newly diagnosed, with a disease duration of less than 2 months. Patients with uncontrolled infections, other autoimmune diseases, pregnancy or lactation were excluded. Diagnoses were based on clinical symptoms, serum thyroxine and TRAb, thyroid ultrasound and orbital computed tomography. PBMCs were isolated from 7.5 to 10 ml of fresh peripheral blood by Ficoll-Paque density gradient centrifugation. Total RNA was extracted with Trizol reagent, and quality was checked on an Agilent 2100 Bioanalyzer. A note on this clonotype: Its antigen specificity is not known. No much larger clonotype is one base removed from it; base qualities were not supplied.

As encoded in the germline V gene (reference sequence), CDR1 is DFQATT while CDR2 is SNEGSKA. The CDR3 numbers 14 residues from cysteine through phenylalanine. Kept here is only the CDR3 DNA, which spans 42 bases and is read in frame from base 1. For this chain, trimming is 4 bases at the V end and 6 bases at the J end, and the number of junction bases without a gene match is 11. The TCR beta CDR3 regions were amplified from the RNA transcripts. The TCR CDR3 was subjected to a first round of RT-PCR using the HTBI primer set and the Qiagen OneStep RT-PCR kit. A second multiplex PCR round built the libraries, followed by size selection and purification. Libraries were sequenced paired-end with 100 bp reads on an Illumina HiSeq2000. In the authors' own workflow: SOAPnuke was used to process the raw data, throwing out any read that contained adapters or uncalled bases, had a mean Phred below 15, or lacked an exact constant-primer or identifier match. COPE v1.2.5 was used to merge high-quality paired reads, and clonotypes were defined as unique nucleotide sequences. MiTCR v1.1 was used to align the clonotypes against IMGT TRBV, TRBD and TRBJ reference segments. Analysis was restricted to V-J combinations with a frequency above 0.0001, which covered about 99% of repertoires. A TCS score was defined as the ratio of F50 (clonal expansion) to E x V (chaos), with BLOSUM62-based TCRdist applied between CDR3 peptides within each V-J. Welch's t-statistics and random forest reduced several hundred V-J features to 13, which were used in a naive Bayes classifier (R e1071). In-frame beta chains were kept once TCRdb had trimmed the public reads at Q25 with fastp and called clones with MiXCR. CDR3 protein sequences are deduplicated, and each keeps its most common genes and DNA. The V and J calls shown here were made by TCRdb, not taken from the authors' results. The sample table contains some 440,000 distinct CDR3 sequences; only one count was recorded for around a sixth of them. 11% to 15% of the sample is taken by the ten largest.

The sample comprised blood. The TCR originated in a woman aged 18-35 years with Graves' hyperthyroidism. The chain was built from TRBV20-1 and TRBJ2-7; 8 central bases correspond to TRBD1. The DNA sequence is TGCAGTGCTAAACCGGGACAGGCATCAGGCGAGCAGTACTTC. This encodes CSAKPGQASGEQYF.